The 22 T cell receptor beta chains below all came from one sample that was sequenced in a study of T cell responses to AZD1222 COVID-19 vaccine. Sequenced by immunoSEQ multiplex PCR; TCRdb stores in-frame clones only, minus some. This table has approximately 150,000 clones, about 90% appearing once. Source: peripheral blood, taken on day 0 of MenACWY control vaccination. The receptors were sampled from an adult in good health.

CDR3 sequence (DNA): TGTGCCAGCAGCTTAGGCGCAAGCGATGAGCAGTTCTTC. This gives the protein CASSLGASDEQFF. This chain uses TRBV11-1 with TRBJ2-1; D call uncertain. This CDR3 has 13 amino acids. The V gene's germline CDR1 is SGHAT and CDR2 FQDESV (reference sequence). Trimming removed 1 base from V and 8 bases from J, with 9 bases in between.

V and J are TRBV9 and TRBJ2-7, with D tentatively TRBD1 (5 bases). CDR3 size: 14 residues. In germline, CDR1 is SGDLS, CDR2 YYNGEE. V dropped 4 bases and J dropped 4 bases, with 15 bases sitting between them. CDR3 protein: CASSPAGPIYEQYF. In DNA, the CDR3 is TGTGCCAGCAGCCCTGCAGGGCCGATTTACGAGCAGTACTTC.

This chain connects TRBV27 to TRBJ1-2, with D tentatively TRBD1 (6 bases). The germline gives CDR1 MNHEY, CDR2 SMNVEV (reference sequence). This CDR3 has 15 amino acids. V was cut by 8 bases and J by 3 bases, with 19 bases left in between. CDR3 DNA: TGTGCCAGCGGGACGACCCACAGGGTTGACTATGGCTACACCTTC. Residues: CASGTTHRVDYGYTF.

V is TRBV12-5 and J is TRBJ2-5; 9 bases match TRBD1. Germline CDR1 LGHNT, CDR2 FRNRAP. The J segment lost 3 bases and the V segment lost 8 bases, leaving 1 base of the junction unmatched. This CDR3 has 12 amino acids. As DNA, the CDR3 is TGTGCTAGTCGGGACAGGGAAGAGACCCAGTACTTC. Translation: CASRDREETQYF.

V and J are TRBV3-1 (or the pseudogene TRBV3-2) and TRBJ1-1; D is ambiguous. Germline loops: CDR1 LGHDT, CDR2 YNNKEL (reference sequence). This CDR3 is 13 amino acids long. Trimming removed 0 bases at V and 7 bases at J, with 9 bases between. In nucleotides, the CDR3 is TGTGCCAGCAGCCAAGATATGGGCAGTGAAGCTTTCTTT. This codes for CASSQDMGSEAFF.

The chain carries TRBV3-1 (or the pseudogene TRBV3-2) and TRBJ1-1; 9 positions agree with TRBD1. Germline V lookup: CDR1 LGHDT, CDR2 YNNKEL (reference sequence). V was pared by 3 bases and J by 4 bases, with 9 bases of the junction left unmatched. CDR3 length: 16 amino acids. The CDR3 here is CASSQWGTGRVTEAFF. The CDR3 nucleotides read TGTGCCAGCAGCCAGTGGGGGACAGGGAGGGTCACTGAAGCTTTCTTT.

The CDR3 here is CASSLLGQIIAKNIQYF. The CDR3 coding sequence is TGTGCCAGCAGCTTGTTGGGTCAAATTATAGCCAAAAACATTCAGTACTTC. The genes are TRBV2 and TRBJ2-4; D ambiguous. V dropped 6 bases and J dropped 0 bases, with 18 bases sitting between them. In germline, CDR1 is SNHLY, CDR2 FYNNEI. This CDR3 contains 17 residues.

This clone has just one count. The V and J genes are TRBV6-5 and TRBJ2-7, with TRBD2 matching 7 bases. Germline CDR1 is MNHEY and CDR2 is SVGAGI. Germline trimming cut 8 bases from V and 5 bases from J; bases unmatched to any gene: 12. This CDR3 has 14 residues. The chain's CDR3 is CASSRLGGSHEQYF. The CDR3 nucleotides are TGTGCCAGCTCTCGGCTGGGCGGGAGCCACGAGCAGTACTTC.

This chain's CDR3 is CASSFLPRAGSNNEQFF. As DNA, the CDR3 is TGTGCCAGCAGCTTTCTTCCTCGGGCAGGGTCAAACAATGAGCAGTTCTTC. The chain couples TRBV7-9 to TRBJ2-1; D is perhaps TRBD1 (5 bases). V lost 3 bases, J lost 5 bases, and 20 bases lay in between. The CDR3 has 17 residues. Per the germline V gene, CDR1 is SEHNR and CDR2 is FQNEAQ (reference sequence).

The chain combines TRBV30 with TRBJ2-2; 9 bases agree with TRBD1. The germline V gene has CDR1 GTSNPN and CDR2 SVGIG (reference sequence). There are 10 residues in the CDR3. V was clipped by 8 bases and J by 11 bases; unmatched bases: 3. The CDR3 protein is CATDRGELFF. The CDR3 DNA reads TGTGCCACGGACAGGGGTGAGCTGTTTTTT.

The CDR3 here is CASSLGPGEGYGYTF. DNA of the CDR3: TGTGCCAGCAGCTTAGGCCCAGGGGAGGGGTATGGCTACACCTTC. V usage is TRBV11-2 and J usage is TRBJ1-2; the D gene is possibly TRBD1 (6 bases). The CDR3 has 15 amino acids. CDR1 is SGHAT, CDR2 FQNNGV, per germline. Deletions cut 1 base from V and 5 bases from J, with 14 bases between.

The V call is TRBV27, the J call TRBJ2-7; 12 bases map to TRBD2. The CDR3 has 19 amino acids. Germline V CDR1 and CDR2: MNHEY, SMNVEV (reference sequence). The junction had 16 bases not matched to a gene; V was cut back by 7 bases and J by 0 bases. CDR3 coding DNA: TGTGCCAGCACTACCCTAGCGGGAGGGTCTACTTATAGCTCCTACGAGCAGTACTTC. This codes for CASTTLAGGSTYSSYEQYF.

The chain links TRBV19 to TRBJ1-2; TRBD1 matches at 7 bases. After removal of 6 bases from V and 7 bases from J, the junction contained 17 bases not matched to a gene. In germline, CDR1 is LNHDA, CDR2 SQIVND (reference sequence). The CDR3 has 16 residues. The CDR3 here is CASSNSRDSRGIGYTF. The CDR3 nucleotides are TGTGCCAGTAGCAACTCAAGGGACAGCAGAGGAATTGGCTACACCTTC.

This clone has only one observation. Here the CDR3 DNA reads TGTGCCAGTAGTGGGGGAACGAGCACAGATACGCAGTATTTT. Translation: CASSGGTSTDTQYF. The genes are TRBV19 and TRBJ2-3; the D call may be TRBD1 or TRBD2 (5 bases each). The CDR3 runs 14 residues. V was trimmed by 5 bases and J by 0 bases, leaving 9 bases between them. The V gene's germline CDR1 is LNHDA and CDR2 SQIVND (reference sequence).

CDR3 region: CASIKGPGDGYTF. The DNA for the CDR3 is TGTGCCAGCATAAAAGGCCCGGGGGATGGCTACACCTTC. The V gene is TRBV28, the J gene TRBJ1-2; weak D call: TRBD1 (5 bases). The CDR3 sequence is 13 residues long. The ends were cut back, 7 bases at V and 6 bases at J, with 15 bases in the middle. The germline V gene has CDR1 MDHEN and CDR2 SYDVKM.

This sequence joins TRBV24-1 and TRBJ1-4; D not certain. Trimming shortened V by 5 bases and J by 10 bases, and 13 bases separated the two germline ends. CDR3 length: 13 amino acids. Germline assignment: CDR1 KGHDR and CDR2 SFDVKD. The CDR3 loop is CATSGAGGGKLFF. CDR3 coding DNA: TGTGCCACCAGTGGGGCCGGAGGCGGAAAACTGTTTTTT.

This clone was recorded a few times. This chain uses TRBV7-9 with TRBJ2-2, with unresolved D. CDR3 length equals 15 residues. CDR1 and CDR2 (germline): SEHNR, FQNEAQ (reference sequence). V lost 5 bases to trimming and J lost 2 bases, with 12 bases between them. The CDR3 coding sequence is TGTGCCAGCAGCCTTTTCGGTCCCAACACCGGGGAGCTGTTTTTT. Translated, it gives CASSLFGPNTGELFF.

This clone was picked up a small number of times. Other DNA sequences of this sample code for an identical CDR3. The J gene is TRBJ1-1, the V gene TRBV28; D perhaps matches TRBD1 (5 bases). V shed 3 bases and J shed 6 bases, with 5 bases lying between them. The CDR3 contains 11 residues. From germline, CDR1 is MDHEN and CDR2 SYDVKM. The DNA for the CDR3 is TGTGCCAGCAGTTTGACAGCTGAAGCTTTCTTT. Amino acid sequence: CASSLTAEAFF.

This chain links TRBV19 with TRBJ2-1, with TRBD2 identical over 11 bases. This CDR3 comprises 17 residues. Germline CDR1 and CDR2: LNHDA and SQIVND (reference sequence). V lost 6 bases to trimming and J lost 5 bases; unmatched junction nucleotides: 12. The CDR3 bases are TGTGCCAGTAGCGCTCCGGGACTAGCGGCCAGGAACAATGAGCAGTTCTTC. It specifies CASSAPGLAARNNEQFF.

The chain employs TRBV11-3 and TRBJ2-2, with D unresolved. V gave up 6 bases and J gave up 0 bases, with 8 bases separating them. The CDR3 covers 14 residues. The germline CDR1 and CDR2 sequences are SGHNT and YENEEA. CDR3 in amino acids: CASRAIANTGELFF. The CDR3 nucleotides are TGTGCCAGCAGGGCGATAGCGAACACCGGGGAGCTGTTTTTT.

This rearrangement joins TRBV11-3 to TRBJ2-7, with a tentative D call TRBD2 (6 bases). Trimming left V 5 bases short and J 4 bases short, with 15 bases between. CDR3 length: 14 amino acids. CDR1 SGHNT and CDR2 YENEEA come from the germline V gene. CDR3 sequence reads: CASSPRVAAYEQYF. CDR3 coding DNA: TGTGCCAGCAGCCCCCGGGTAGCGGCTTACGAGCAGTACTTC.

This clone has only a few counts. The V and J genes are TRBV10-3 and TRBJ1-2, with D tentatively TRBD1 (6 bases). Germline V gene data show CDR1 as ENHRY and CDR2 as SYGVKD. V gave up 11 bases and J gave up 1 base, with 14 bases separating them. This CDR3 has 13 residues. The CDR3 nucleotides are TGTGCCTCCGGGACACGCAGTAACTATGGCTACACCTTC. It codes for CASGTRSNYGYTF.